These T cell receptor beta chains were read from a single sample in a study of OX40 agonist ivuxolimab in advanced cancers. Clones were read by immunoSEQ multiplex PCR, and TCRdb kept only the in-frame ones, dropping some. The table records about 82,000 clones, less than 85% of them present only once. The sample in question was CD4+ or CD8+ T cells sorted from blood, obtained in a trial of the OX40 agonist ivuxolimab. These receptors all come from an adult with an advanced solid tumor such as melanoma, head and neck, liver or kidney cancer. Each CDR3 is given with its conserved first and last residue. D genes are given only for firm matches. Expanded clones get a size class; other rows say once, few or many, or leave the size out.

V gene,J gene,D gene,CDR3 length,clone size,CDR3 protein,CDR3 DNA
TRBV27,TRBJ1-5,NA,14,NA,CASSFNGNNQPQHF,TGTGCCAGCAGTTTCAATGGAAACAATCAGCCCCAGCATTTT
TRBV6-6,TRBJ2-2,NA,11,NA,CASRGTGELFF,TGTGCCAGCAGAGGGACCGGGGAGCTGTTTTTT
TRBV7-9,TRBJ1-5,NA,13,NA,CASSPRGSAPQHF,TGTGCCAGCAGCCCGCGGGGCTCCGCGCCCCAGCATTTT
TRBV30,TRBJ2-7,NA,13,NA,CAWSPTTNYEQYF,TGTGCCTGGAGTCCCACAACCAACTACGAGCAGTACTTC
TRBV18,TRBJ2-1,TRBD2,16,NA,CASSPPSGGPYNEQFF,TGTGCCAGCTCACCACCGTCGGGGGGACCCTACAATGAGCAGTTCTTC
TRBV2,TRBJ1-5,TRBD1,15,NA,CASSGGTGGGKPQHF,TGTGCCAGCAGTGGAGGGACAGGGGGCGGTAAGCCCCAGCATTTT
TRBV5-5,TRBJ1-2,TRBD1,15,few,CASSHPGQGANGYTF,TGTGCCAGCAGTCATCCGGGACAGGGGGCGAATGGCTACACCTTC
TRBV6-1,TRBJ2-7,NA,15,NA,CASSEQPHSSDEQYF,TGTGCCAGCAGTGAACAGCCTCACTCCTCGGACGAGCAGTACTTC
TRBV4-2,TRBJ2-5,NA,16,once,CASSQGLPGFPETQYF,TGTGCCAGCAGCCAAGGACTACCGGGCTTCCCAGAGACCCAGTACTTC
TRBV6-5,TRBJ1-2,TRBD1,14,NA,CASSSGQESYGYTF,TGTGCCAGCAGTTCGGGACAGGAAAGCTATGGCTACACCTTC
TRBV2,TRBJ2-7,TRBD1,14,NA,CASTLDRVSYEQYF,TGTGCCAGCACCCTCGACAGGGTCTCCTACGAGCAGTACTTC
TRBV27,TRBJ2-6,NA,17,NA,CASSLNTQGSGANVLTF,TGTGCCAGCAGTTTGAATACACAGGGCTCTGGGGCCAACGTCCTGACTTTC
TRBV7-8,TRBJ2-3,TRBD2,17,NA,CASRSPLSGGAEDTQYF,TGTGCCAGCAGGTCACCACTGAGCGGGGGGGCGGAAGATACGCAGTATTTT
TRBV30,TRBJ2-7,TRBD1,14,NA,CAWSEGQKLYEQYF,TGTGCCTGGAGTGAGGGACAGAAACTCTACGAGCAGTACTTC
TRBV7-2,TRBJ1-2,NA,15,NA,CASSLEGAPLYGYTF,TGTGCCAGCAGCTTAGAAGGGGCGCCGCTCTATGGCTACACCTTC
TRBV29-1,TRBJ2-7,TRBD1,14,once,CSVEAGTGGYEQYF,TGCAGCGTTGAGGCCGGGACAGGGGGCTACGAGCAGTACTTC
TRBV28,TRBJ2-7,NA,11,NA,CASSLFYEQYF,TGTGCCAGCAGTTTATTCTACGAGCAGTACTTC
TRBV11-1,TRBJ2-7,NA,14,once,CASSFSEVRDEQYF,TGTGCCAGCAGCTTCTCGGAAGTGAGGGACGAGCAGTACTTC
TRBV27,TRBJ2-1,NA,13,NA,CASSSPSDSLEFF,TGTGCCAGCAGTTCTCCCTCGGACAGCCTGGAATTCTTC
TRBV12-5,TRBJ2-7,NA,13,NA,CASAPGRTYEQYF,TGTGCTAGTGCCCCCGGACGGACCTACGAGCAGTACTTC
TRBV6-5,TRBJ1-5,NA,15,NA,CASSYSGRRDQPQHF,TGTGCCAGCAGTTACTCAGGCCGGCGTGATCAGCCCCAGCATTTT
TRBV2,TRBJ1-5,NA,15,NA,CASKRWGLDNQPQHF,TGTGCCAGCAAAAGGTGGGGGTTAGACAATCAGCCCCAGCATTTT
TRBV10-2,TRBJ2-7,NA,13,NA,CASSIADFYEQYF,TGCGCCAGCAGTATAGCTGATTTTTACGAGCAGTACTTC
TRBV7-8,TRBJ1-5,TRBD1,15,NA,CASSLTGQGVQPQHF,TGTGCCAGCAGCTTAACTGGCCAGGGGGTTCAGCCCCAGCATTTT
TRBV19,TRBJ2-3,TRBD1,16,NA,CASSLTQGAVTDTQYF,TGTGCCAGTAGTTTGACCCAGGGGGCTGTCACAGATACGCAGTATTTT
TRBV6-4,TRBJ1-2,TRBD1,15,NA,CASSGGGQGNYGYTF,TGTGCCAGCAGTGGCGGAGGACAGGGTAACTATGGCTACACCTTC
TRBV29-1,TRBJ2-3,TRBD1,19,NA,CSVSPGQGFPKASTDTQYF,TGCAGCGTTTCGCCGGGACAGGGGTTTCCGAAGGCTAGCACAGATACGCAGTATTTT
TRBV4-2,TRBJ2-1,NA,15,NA,CASSQDISQGREQFF,TGTGCCAGCAGCCAAGATATCTCCCAGGGCAGAGAGCAGTTCTTC
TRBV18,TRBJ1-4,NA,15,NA,CASSLGPGRNEKLFF,TGTGCCAGCTCACTAGGTCCGGGTCGTAATGAAAAACTGTTTTTT
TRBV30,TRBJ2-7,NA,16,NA,CAWRVGGGGRDYEQYF,TGTGCCTGGAGGGTCGGGGGCGGCGGTAGAGACTACGAGCAGTACTTC
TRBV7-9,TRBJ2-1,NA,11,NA,CASSFEGQQFF,TGTGCCAGCAGCTTCGAGGGGCAGCAGTTCTTC
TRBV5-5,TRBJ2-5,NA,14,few,CASSLGGNQETQYF,TGTGCCAGCAGCTTGGGAGGGAACCAAGAGACCCAGTACTTC
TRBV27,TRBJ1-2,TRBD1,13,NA,CASSLTGASGYTF,TGTGCCAGCAGTTTAACAGGGGCGTCTGGCTACACCTTC